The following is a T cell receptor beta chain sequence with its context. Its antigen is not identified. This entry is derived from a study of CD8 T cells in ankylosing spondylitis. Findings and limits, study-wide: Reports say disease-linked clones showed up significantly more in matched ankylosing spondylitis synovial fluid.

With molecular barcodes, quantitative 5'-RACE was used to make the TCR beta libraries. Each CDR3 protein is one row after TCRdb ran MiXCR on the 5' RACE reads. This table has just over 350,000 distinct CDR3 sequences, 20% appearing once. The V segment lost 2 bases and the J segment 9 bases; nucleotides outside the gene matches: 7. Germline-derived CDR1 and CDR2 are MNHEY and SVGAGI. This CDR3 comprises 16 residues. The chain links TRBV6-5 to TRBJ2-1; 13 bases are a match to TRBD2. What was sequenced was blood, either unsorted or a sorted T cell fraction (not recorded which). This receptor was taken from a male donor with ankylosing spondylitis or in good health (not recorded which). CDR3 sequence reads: CASSYLQTSGGSEQFF. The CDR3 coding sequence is TGTGCCAGCAGTTACCTTCAGACTAGCGGGGGGAGTGAGCAGTTCTTC.